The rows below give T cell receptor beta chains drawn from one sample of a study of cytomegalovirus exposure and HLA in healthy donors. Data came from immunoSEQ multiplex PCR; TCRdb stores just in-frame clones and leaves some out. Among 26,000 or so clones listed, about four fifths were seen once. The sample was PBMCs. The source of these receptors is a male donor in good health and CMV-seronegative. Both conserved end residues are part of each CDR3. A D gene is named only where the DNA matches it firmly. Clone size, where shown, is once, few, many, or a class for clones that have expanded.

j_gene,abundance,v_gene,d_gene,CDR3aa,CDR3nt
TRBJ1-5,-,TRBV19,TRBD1,CASSIGPRDSLNQPQHF,TGTGCCAGTAGTATCGGCCCCCGGGACAGCCTCAATCAGCCCCAGCATTTT
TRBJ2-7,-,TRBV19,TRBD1,CASRKATGGYYEQYF,TGTGCCAGTAGAAAAGCAACAGGGGGCTACTACGAGCAGTACTTC
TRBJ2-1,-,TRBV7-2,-,CASSRNSNRNEQFF,TGTGCCAGCAGCCGAAACTCAAACCGGAATGAGCAGTTCTTC
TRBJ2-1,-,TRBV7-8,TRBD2,CASSPPERGVYEQFF,TGTGCCAGCAGCCCACCTGAGCGGGGGGTCTATGAGCAGTTCTTC
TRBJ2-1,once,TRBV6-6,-,CASSTRTDYNEQFF,TGTGCCAGCAGTACCCGGACTGACTACAATGAGCAGTTCTTC
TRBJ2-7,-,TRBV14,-,CASSHLDSSYEQYF,TGTGCCAGCAGCCATCTGGACAGCTCCTACGAGCAGTACTTC
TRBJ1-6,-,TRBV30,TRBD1,CAWSFQGDNSPLHF,TGTGCCTGGAGTTTCCAGGGGGATAATTCACCCCTCCACTTT
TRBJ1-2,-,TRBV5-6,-,CASSLERGYLAGYTF,TGTGCCAGCAGCTTAGAACGGGGATACCTGGCTGGCTACACCTTC
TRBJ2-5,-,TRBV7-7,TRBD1,CASSTGTGWETQYF,TGTGCTAGCAGCACCGGGACAGGGTGGGAGACCCAGTACTTC
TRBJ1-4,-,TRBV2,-,CASSFESRAEKLFF,TGTGCCAGCTCTTTTGAGTCGAGGGCGGAAAAACTGTTTTTT
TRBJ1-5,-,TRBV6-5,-,CATSDSQSNQPQHF,TGTGCCACTTCGGACAGTCAAAGCAATCAGCCCCAGCATTTT
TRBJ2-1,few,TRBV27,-,CASSSGSAGNNEQFF,TGTGCCAGCAGTTCCGGTTCCGCCGGGAACAATGAGCAGTTCTTC
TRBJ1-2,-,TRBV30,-,CAWSLDSGYGYTF,TGTGCCTGGAGTTTGGATTCGGGTTACGGCTACACCTTC
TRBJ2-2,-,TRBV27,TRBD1,CASSLNGGQVGELFF,TGTGCCAGCAGTTTAAATGGGGGACAGGTCGGGGAGCTGTTTTTT
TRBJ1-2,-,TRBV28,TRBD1,CATGGQGTSNYGYTF,TGTGCCACCGGGGGACAGGGAACTTCAAACTATGGCTACACCTTC
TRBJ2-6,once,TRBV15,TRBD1,CATSSRTGTGANVLTF,TGTGCCACCAGCAGTCGGACAGGGACTGGGGCCAACGTCCTGACTTTC
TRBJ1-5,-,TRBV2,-,CASSELGGSNQPQHF,TGTGCCAGCAGTGAATTGGGGGGGAGCAATCAGCCCCAGCATTTT
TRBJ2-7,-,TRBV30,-,CAWMGGMVGNEQYF,TGTGCCTGGATGGGAGGCATGGTGGGGAACGAGCAGTACTTC
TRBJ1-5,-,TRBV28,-,CASGPGEGPKSNQPQHF,TGTGCCAGTGGACCGGGAGAGGGGCCAAAAAGCAATCAGCCCCAGCATTTT
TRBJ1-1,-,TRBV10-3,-,CAISERGTGEAITEAFF,TGTGCCATCAGTGAGCGGGGGACGGGGGAAGCCATCACTGAAGCTTTCTTT
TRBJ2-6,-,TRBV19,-,CAGSPGSGANVLTF,TGTGCCGGTAGTCCAGGCTCTGGGGCCAACGTCCTGACTTTC
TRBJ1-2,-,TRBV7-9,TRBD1,CASSGEGQGIHGYTF,TGTGCCAGCAGCGGAGAGGGACAGGGGATCCATGGCTACACCTTC
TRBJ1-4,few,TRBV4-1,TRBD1,CASSLGQGAGNEKLFF,TGCGCCAGCAGCCTCGGACAGGGGGCAGGTAATGAAAAACTGTTTTTT
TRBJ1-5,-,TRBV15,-,CATSRTPTETFSNQPQHF,TGTGCCACCAGCAGAACCCCGACAGAGACCTTTAGCAATCAGCCCCAGCATTTT
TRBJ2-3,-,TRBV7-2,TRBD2,CASSYQPLPGGVDTQYF,TGTGCCAGCAGTTACCAGCCCCTACCGGGGGGGGTTGATACGCAGTATTTT
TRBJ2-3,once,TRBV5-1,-,CASSLGTAGDTQYF,TGCGCCAGCAGCTTGGGTACAGCAGGAGATACGCAGTATTTT
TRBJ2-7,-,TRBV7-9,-,CASSLFLYEQYF,TGTGCCAGCAGCTTATTCCTCTACGAGCAGTACTTC
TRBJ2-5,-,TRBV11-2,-,CASSLGYVQETQYF,TGTGCCAGCAGCTTGGGCTACGTCCAGGAGACCCAGTACTTC
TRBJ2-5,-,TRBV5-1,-,CASSEGTIPEETQYF,TGCGCCAGCAGCGAAGGGACAATCCCTGAAGAGACCCAGTACTTC
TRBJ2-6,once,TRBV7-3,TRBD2,CASSQYARTSAVVSGANVLTF,TGTGCCAGCAGCCAATACGCTAGGACTAGCGCTGTGGTGTCTGGGGCCAACGTCCTGACTTTC
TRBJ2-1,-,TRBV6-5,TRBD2,CASSYSSSGIEQFF,TGTGCCAGCAGTTACTCGTCTAGCGGGATTGAGCAGTTCTTC
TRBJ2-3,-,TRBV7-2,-,CASSELSENTDTQYF,TGTGCCAGCAGCGAACTTAGCGAAAACACAGATACGCAGTATTTT
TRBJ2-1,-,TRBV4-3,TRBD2,CASSGGLAGDVNEQFF,TGCGCCAGCAGCGGGGGACTAGCGGGAGATGTAAATGAGCAGTTCTTC
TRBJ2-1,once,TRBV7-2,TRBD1,CASGRTGIYNEQFF,TGTGCCAGCGGCAGGACAGGGATCTATAATGAGCAGTTCTTC
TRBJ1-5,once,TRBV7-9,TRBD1,CASSLAQGADSNQPQHF,TGTGCCAGCAGCTTAGCTCAGGGGGCGGATAGCAATCAGCCCCAGCATTTT
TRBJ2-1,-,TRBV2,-,CASDAYSSGKSSYNEQFF,TGTGCCAGCGATGCCTATTCGAGCGGTAAAAGCTCCTACAATGAGCAGTTCTTC
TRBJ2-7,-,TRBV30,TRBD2,CAWSVRGLWTHYEQYF,TGTGCCTGGAGTGTACGGGGACTATGGACTCACTACGAGCAGTACTTC
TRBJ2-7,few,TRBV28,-,CASSLLPDWNSYEQYF,TGTGCCAGCAGTTTACTCCCGGACTGGAATTCCTACGAGCAGTACTTC
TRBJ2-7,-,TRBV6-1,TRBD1,CASSEWTGQGFYEQYF,TGTGCCAGCAGTGAATGGACGGGACAGGGTTTCTACGAGCAGTACTTC
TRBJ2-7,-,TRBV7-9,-,CSSSFEGYEQYF,TGTTCCAGCAGCTTTGAGGGTTACGAGCAGTACTTC
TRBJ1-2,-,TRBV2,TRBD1,CASQGSGQGVVQDGYTF,TGTGCCAGCCAAGGTTCGGGACAGGGCGTGGTTCAGGATGGCTACACCTTC
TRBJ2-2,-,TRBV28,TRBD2,CASSPGLAGVVSTGELFF,TGTGCCAGCAGCCCAGGACTAGCGGGAGTTGTGAGCACCGGGGAGCTGTTTTTT
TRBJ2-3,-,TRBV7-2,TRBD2,CASSATSGGPTDTQYF,TGTGCCAGCAGCGCCACTAGCGGGGGCCCCACAGATACGCAGTATTTT
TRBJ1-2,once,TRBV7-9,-,CASSLGGGYGYTF,TGTGCCAGCAGCTTAGGGGGGGGATATGGCTACACCTTC
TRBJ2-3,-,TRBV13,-,CASSTRPARSDGRSDTQYF,TGTGCCAGCTCTACTAGACCTGCTAGGTCAGATGGCAGATCAGATACGCAGTATTTT
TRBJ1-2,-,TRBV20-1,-,CARQGNYGYTF,TGCGCCAGGCAGGGGAACTATGGCTACACCTTC
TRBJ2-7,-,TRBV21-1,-,CANSGHYEQYF,TGTGCCAATAGCGGGCACTACGAGCAGTACTTC
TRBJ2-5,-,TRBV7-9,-,CASSHNPTTQETQYF,TGTGCCAGCAGCCATAACCCGACTACCCAAGAGACCCAGTACTTC
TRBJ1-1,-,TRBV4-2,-,CASSQEFGGQAEAFF,TGTGCCAGCAGCCAAGAGTTTGGGGGCCAAGCTGAAGCTTTCTTT
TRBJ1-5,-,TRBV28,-,CASSLDEDQPQHF,TGTGCCAGCAGTTTAGATGAGGATCAGCCCCAGCATTTT
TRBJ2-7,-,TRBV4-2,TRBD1,CASSRPGQGGEQYF,TGTGCCAGCAGCAGACCGGGACAGGGGGGCGAGCAGTACTTC
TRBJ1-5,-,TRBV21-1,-,CATKGRGINQPQHF,TGTGCCACCAAAGGGAGGGGGATCAATCAGCCCCAGCATTTT
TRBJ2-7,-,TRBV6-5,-,CASSYMGLTYEQYF,TGTGCCAGCAGTTATATGGGCCTTACCTACGAGCAGTACTTC
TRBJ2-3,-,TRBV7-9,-,CASSPLAVGEDTQYF,TGTGCCAGCAGCCCACTAGCAGTCGGTGAAGATACGCAGTATTTT